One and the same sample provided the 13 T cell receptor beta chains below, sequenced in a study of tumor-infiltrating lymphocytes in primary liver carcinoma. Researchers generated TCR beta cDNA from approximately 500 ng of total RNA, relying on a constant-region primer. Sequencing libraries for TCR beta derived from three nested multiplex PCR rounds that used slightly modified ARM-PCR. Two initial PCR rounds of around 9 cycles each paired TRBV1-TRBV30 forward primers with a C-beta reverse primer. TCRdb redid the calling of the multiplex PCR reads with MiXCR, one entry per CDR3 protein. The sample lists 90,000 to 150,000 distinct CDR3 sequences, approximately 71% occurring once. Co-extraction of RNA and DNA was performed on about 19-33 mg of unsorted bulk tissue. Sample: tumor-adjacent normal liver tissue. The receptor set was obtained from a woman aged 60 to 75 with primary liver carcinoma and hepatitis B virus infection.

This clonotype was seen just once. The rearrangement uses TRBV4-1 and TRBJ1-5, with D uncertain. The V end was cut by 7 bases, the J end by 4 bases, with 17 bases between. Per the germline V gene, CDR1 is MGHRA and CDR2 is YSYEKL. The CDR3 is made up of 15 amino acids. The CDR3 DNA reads TGCGCCAGCAACCGAGTGTACGCCCAAAATCAGCCCCAGCATTTT. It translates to CASNRVYAQNQPQHF.

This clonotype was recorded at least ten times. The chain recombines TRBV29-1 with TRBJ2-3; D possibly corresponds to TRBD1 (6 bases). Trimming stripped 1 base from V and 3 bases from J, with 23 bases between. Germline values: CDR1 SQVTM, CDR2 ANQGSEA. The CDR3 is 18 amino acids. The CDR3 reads CSVEGQVVGRWRTDTQYF. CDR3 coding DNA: TGCAGCGTTGAAGGACAGGTCGTGGGTAGGTGGAGGACAGATACGCAGTATTTT.

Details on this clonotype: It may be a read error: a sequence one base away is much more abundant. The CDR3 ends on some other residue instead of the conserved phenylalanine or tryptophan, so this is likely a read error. The CDR3: CASSDRRTGDAGYTL. The CDR3 nucleotides read TGTGCCAGCAGTGATCGGCGAACAGGGGATGCTGGCTACACCCTC. The chain links TRBV6-1 to TRBJ1-2; 7 nucleotides line up with TRBD1. Per germline, CDR1 MNHNS and CDR2 SASEGT. CDR3 length: 15 amino acids. V trimming: 3 bases; J trimming: 7 bases; junction bases outside the gene matches: 11.

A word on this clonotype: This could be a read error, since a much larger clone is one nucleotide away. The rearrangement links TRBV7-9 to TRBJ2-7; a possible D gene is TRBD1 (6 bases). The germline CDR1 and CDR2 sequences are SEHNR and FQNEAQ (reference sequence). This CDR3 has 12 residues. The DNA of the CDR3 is TGTGTCAGCAGCTTTGGACAGTTCGAGCAGTACTTC. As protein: CVSSFGQFEQYF. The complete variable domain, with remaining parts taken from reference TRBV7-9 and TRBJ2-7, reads DTGVSQNPRHKITKRGQNVTFRCDPISEHNRLYWYRQTLGQGPEFLTYFQNEAQLEKSRLLSDRFSAERPKGSFSTLEIQRTEQGDSAMYLCVSSFGQFEQYFGPGTRLTVT.

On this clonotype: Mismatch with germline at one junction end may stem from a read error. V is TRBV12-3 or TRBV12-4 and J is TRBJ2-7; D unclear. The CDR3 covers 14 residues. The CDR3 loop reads CAGTCDAGSYGQYF. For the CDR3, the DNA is TGTGCCGGCACCTGCGACGCCGGCTCCTACGGGCAGTACTTC.

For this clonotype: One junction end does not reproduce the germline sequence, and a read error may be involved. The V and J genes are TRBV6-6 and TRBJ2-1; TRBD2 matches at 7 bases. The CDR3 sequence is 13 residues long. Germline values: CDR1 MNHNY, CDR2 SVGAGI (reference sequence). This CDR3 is CVSTHEGRDEQFF. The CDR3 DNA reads TGTGTCAGCACCCATGAGGGGAGGGATGAGCAGTTCTTC.

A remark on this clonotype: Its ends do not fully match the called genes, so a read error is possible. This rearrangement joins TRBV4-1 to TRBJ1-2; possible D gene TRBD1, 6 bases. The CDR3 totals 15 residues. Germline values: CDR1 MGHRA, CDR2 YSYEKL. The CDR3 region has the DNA TGCACCAGCAGCCAAGGAATGCGGGGGCTCTATGGCTACATCTTC. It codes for CTSSQGMRGLYGYIF.

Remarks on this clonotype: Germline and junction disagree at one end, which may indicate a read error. As DNA, the CDR3 is TGTACCAGCAGCCCTCGATTAGCGGGAGTTGGATATTACAATGAGCAATTCTTC. Its protein product is CTSSPRLAGVGYYNEQFF. The J gene is TRBJ2-1, the V gene TRBV11-2, with TRBD2 identical over 9 bases. CDR1 is SGHAT and CDR2 is FQNNGV in the germline V gene. The CDR3 totals 18 residues.

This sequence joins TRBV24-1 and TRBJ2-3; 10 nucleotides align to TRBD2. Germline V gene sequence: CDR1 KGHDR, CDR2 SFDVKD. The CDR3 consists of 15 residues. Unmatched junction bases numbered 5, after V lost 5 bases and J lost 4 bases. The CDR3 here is CATSVLAGEADTQYF. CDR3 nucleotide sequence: TGTGCCACCAGTGTTCTAGCGGGAGAGGCAGATACGCAGTATTTT.

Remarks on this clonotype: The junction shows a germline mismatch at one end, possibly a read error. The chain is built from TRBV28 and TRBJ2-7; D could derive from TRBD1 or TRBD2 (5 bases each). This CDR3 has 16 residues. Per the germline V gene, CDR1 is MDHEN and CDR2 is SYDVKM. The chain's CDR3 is CASSSPGTASSYELYF. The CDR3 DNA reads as TGTGCCAGCAGTTCCCCCGGGACCGCGAGCTCCTACGAGCTGTACTTC. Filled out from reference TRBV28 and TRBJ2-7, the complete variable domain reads DVKVTQSSRYLVKRTGEKVFLECVQDMDHENMFWYRQDPGLGLRLIYFSYDVKMKEKGDIPEGYSVSREKKERFSLILESASTNQTSMYLCASSSPGTASSYELYFGPGTRLTVT.

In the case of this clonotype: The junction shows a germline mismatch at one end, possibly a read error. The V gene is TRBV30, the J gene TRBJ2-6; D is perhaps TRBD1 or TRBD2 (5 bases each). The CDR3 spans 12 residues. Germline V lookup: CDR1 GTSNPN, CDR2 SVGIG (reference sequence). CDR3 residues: CAAGSGANVMTF. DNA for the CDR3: TGTGCAGCTGGGAGTGGGGCCAACGTCATGACTTTC.

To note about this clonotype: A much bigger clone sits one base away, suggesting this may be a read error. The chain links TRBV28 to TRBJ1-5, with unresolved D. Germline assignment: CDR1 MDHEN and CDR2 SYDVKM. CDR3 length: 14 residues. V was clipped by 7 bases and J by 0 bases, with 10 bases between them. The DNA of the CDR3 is TGTGCCAGCACTTTTCGACCTAGCAATCAGCCCCAGCATTTT. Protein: CASTFRPSNQPQHF.

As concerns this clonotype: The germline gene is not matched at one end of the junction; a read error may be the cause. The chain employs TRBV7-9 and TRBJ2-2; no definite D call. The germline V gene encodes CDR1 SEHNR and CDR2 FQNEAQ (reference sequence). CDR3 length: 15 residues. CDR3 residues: CATSLYARSTGELFF. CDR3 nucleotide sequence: TGTGCCACCAGCTTATACGCGAGAAGCACCGGGGAGCTGTTTTTT.